The 14 T cell receptor beta chains in this list originate from one sample, sequenced in a study of blood T cell repertoires in COVID-19. The assay was immunoSEQ multiplex PCR, and TCRdb's table has in-frame clones only and misses some. The data hold about 110,000 clones, with approximately 70% observed a single time. Sequencing was carried out using peripheral blood. The receptor set was obtained from a woman aged 40 to 50 with acute or convalescent COVID-19.

The rearrangement joins TRBV27 to TRBJ2-3; D is undetermined. Germline V gene sequence: CDR1 MNHEY, CDR2 SMNVEV (reference sequence). The CDR3 runs to 14 residues. The ends were cut back, 8 bases at V and 4 bases at J, with 16 bases in the middle. The CDR3 sequence: CASGTLIRADTQYF. In nucleotides, the CDR3 is TGTGCCAGCGGAACACTAATCCGAGCAGATACGCAGTATTTT.

There are many counts of this clone. The chain uses TRBV30 and TRBJ1-1; 7 nucleotides align to TRBD1. J was trimmed by 1 base and V by 3 bases; bases with no gene match: 5. This CDR3 contains 14 residues. Germline V gene lookup returns CDR1 GTSNPN and CDR2 SVGIG (reference sequence). CDR3 bases: TGTGCCTGGAGGGCGACAGGGACGAACACTGAAGCTTTCTTT. Translating gives CAWRATGTNTEAFF.

About this clone itself: Germline is not matched at one junction end, which may reflect a read error. The rearrangement joins TRBV6-5 to TRBJ1-1, with a tentative D call TRBD1 (5 bases). The V gene's germline CDR1 is MNHEY and CDR2 SVGAGI. This CDR3 is built from 15 residues. CDR3 loop: CAGRSAGIFDTEAFF. CDR3 nucleotide sequence: TGTGCCGGCAGAAGTGCAGGGATATTCGACACTGAAGCTTTCTTT.

The chain combines TRBV5-1 with TRBJ1-1; 7 bases align to TRBD1. The CDR3 is 13 amino acids. The germline V gene encodes CDR1 SGHRS and CDR2 YFSETQ. V trimming: 4 bases; J trimming: 3 bases; junction bases outside the gene matches: 3. The CDR3 spells CASSDDRDTEAFF. CDR3 nucleotide sequence: TGCGCCAGCAGCGATGACAGGGACACTGAAGCTTTCTTT.

This chain connects TRBV7-7 to TRBJ2-2; 14 nucleotides match TRBD2. Germline V lookup: CDR1 SSHAT, CDR2 FNYEAQ (reference sequence). The length of the CDR3 is 18 residues. V was pared by 0 bases and J by 4 bases, with 4 bases of the junction left unmatched. CDR3: CASSLATSGGAGTGELFF. DNA of the CDR3: TGTGCCAGCAGCTTAGCGACTAGCGGGGGGGCCGGCACCGGGGAGCTGTTTTTT.

In its sample, this clone was seen a few times. The rearrangement joins TRBV9 to TRBJ2-1; possibly TRBD2 for D (7 bases). Trimming removed 3 bases at V and 5 bases at J, with 18 bases between. Germline lookup yields CDR1 SGDLS and CDR2 YYNGEE. The CDR3 runs to 16 residues. The chain's CDR3 is CASSAPERGGDNEQFF. CDR3 nucleotide sequence: TGTGCCAGCAGCGCACCCGAGAGGGGGGGAGACAATGAGCAGTTCTTC.

The genes are TRBV4-2 and TRBJ2-5; 9 nucleotides agree with TRBD2. The CDR3 consists of 14 residues. V shed 0 bases, J shed 5 bases, and the junction held 1 base outside the gene matches. Germline V gives CDR1 LGHNA, CDR2 YNFKEQ. For the CDR3, the DNA is TGTGCCAGCAGCCAAGAGCGGGGGGGCGAGACCCAGTACTTC. Its translation: CASSQERGGETQYF.

The chain joins TRBV6-5 to TRBJ2-7, with 7 bases lining up with TRBD1. The ends lost 10 bases at V and 4 bases at J; junction bases unmatched: 7. The CDR3 consists of 12 residues. CDR1 is MNHEY and CDR2 is SVGAGI in the germline V gene. CDR3 in amino acids: CATRRGLYEQYF. CDR3 sequence (DNA): TGTGCCACCCGTAGGGGGCTGTACGAGCAGTACTTC.

The V and J genes are TRBV4-1 and TRBJ2-2; D may be TRBD1 (6 bases). The CDR3 has 18 amino acids. Germline CDR1 is MGHRA and CDR2 is YSYEKL. V lost 0 bases, J lost 5 bases, and 19 bases lay in between. CDR3 DNA: TGCGCCAGCAGCCAAGATTCTTGGCAGGGGTCGGGGACCGGGGAGCTGTTTTTT. Residues: CASSQDSWQGSGTGELFF.

The chain is built from TRBV7-2 and TRBJ2-5; D uncertain. Trimming cost V 0 bases and J 1 base, with 6 bases left between them. Germline CDR1 is SGHTA and CDR2 is FQGNSA. This CDR3 has 14 amino acids. CDR3 protein: CASSLASAQETQYF. The CDR3 nucleotides are TGTGCCAGCAGCTTAGCGAGTGCCCAAGAGACCCAGTACTTC.

J is TRBJ2-7 and V is TRBV14, with D tentatively TRBD2 (6 bases). This CDR3 has 15 residues. Germline CDR1 SGHDN, CDR2 FVKESK. The V end was cut by 1 base, the J end by 2 bases, with 12 bases between. The chain's CDR3 is CASSQGVGGTYEQYF. The CDR3 DNA sequence: TGTGCCAGCAGCCAAGGGGTCGGGGGAACCTACGAGCAGTACTTC.

V and J are TRBV29-1 and TRBJ2-7; 7 bases are a match to TRBD1. Trimming cost V 4 bases and J 2 bases; bases outside gene matches: 8. Germline assignment: CDR1 SQVTM and CDR2 ANQGSEA. The CDR3 has 14 amino acids. The CDR3: CSVGGTVIPYEQYF. For the CDR3, the DNA is TGCAGCGTTGGAGGGACAGTGATTCCCTACGAGCAGTACTTC.

The chain links TRBV2 to TRBJ2-5; 16 bases map to TRBD2. Germline V gives CDR1 SNHLY, CDR2 FYNNEI. The CDR3 spans 17 residues. Losses at the gene ends were 6 bases for V and 4 bases for J; bases not matched to a gene: 8. The CDR3 nucleotides are TGTGCCAGCAGCCCCGGGACTAGCGGGGGGGGCATAGAGACCCAGTACTTC. It is translated as CASSPGTSGGGIETQYF.

The J gene is TRBJ1-2, the V gene TRBV29-1, with D perhaps matching TRBD1 (5 bases). CDR1 is SQVTM, CDR2 ANQGSEA, per germline. Trimming removed 3 bases from V and 6 bases from J, with 14 bases in between. This CDR3 comprises 13 residues. CDR3 bases: TGCAGCGTTGACGACTCCGAAGGGGATGGCTACACCTTC. This sequence encodes CSVDDSEGDGYTF. Drawing the rest from reference TRBV29-1 and TRBJ1-2, the complete variable domain is SAVISQKPSRDICQRGTSLTIQCQVDSQVTMMFWYRQQPGQSLTLIATANQGSEATYESGFVIDKFPISRPNLTFSTLTVSNMSPEDSSIYLCSVDDSEGDGYTFGSGTRLTVV.